A selection of T cell receptor beta chains follows, all from one sample in a study of memory CD4+ T cells and cytomegalovirus serostatus. The method was immunoSEQ multiplex PCR; TCRdb's version includes in-frame clones alone and lacks a portion of them. The data hold tens of thousands of clones, with about three quarters observed a single time. The sequenced sample consisted of memory CD4+ T cells from blood. These receptors all stem from an adult in good health and CMV-seropositive. Both conserved end residues are trimmed from each CDR3. Fields, in order: J gene, V gene, CDR3 protein.

>TRBJ2-4|TRBV11-2
ASSLGQLKENIQY
>TRBJ1-6|TRBV21-1
ASTPNQTGTYNSPLH
>TRBJ2-5|TRBV11-2
ASSLMQSQETQY
>TRBJ1-1|TRBV6-1
ASSLTGLNTEAF
>TRBJ2-5|TRBV7-9
ASSPGTGGPLETQY
>TRBJ1-1|TRBV7-9
ASSFLTATNTEAF
>TRBJ2-1|TRBV7-8
ASSLGWEGEQF
>TRBJ2-5|TRBV2
ASSGQGETQY
>TRBJ1-1|TRBV7-9
ASSLDRGTEAF
>TRBJ1-2|TRBV10-1
ASSAGRGYGYT
>TRBJ2-2|TRBV7-2
ASSLLSGELF
>TRBJ1-2|TRBV6-1
ASSTGRQYGYT
>TRBJ2-3|TRBV9
ASSVELAGGQDTQY
>TRBJ1-1|TRBV19
ASSIPGVGTEAF
>TRBJ1-4|TRBV7-2
ASSLTTGDDEKLF